The rows below give T cell receptor beta chains drawn from one sample of a study of T-cell reconstitution after alpha-beta-depleted transplantation in children. TCRdb reprocessed the PCR reads via MiXCR and lists one record per CDR3 protein. The sample carries 400,000 to 550,000 distinct CDR3 sequences, over 9.5% recorded once. The sequenced sample was PBMCs, obtained before TCRalphabeta/CD19-depleted stem cell transplant. All receptors derive from a child aged 2 to 10 with inherited bone marrow failure, due to receive a stem cell transplant. CDR3s leave out the opening cysteine and the closing phenylalanine or tryptophan. Fields, in order: clone size, CDR3 length, V gene, J gene, CDR3 protein. Part of the rows lack a size; the others show once, few, many or a class for expanded clones.

>many|14|TRBV7-2|TRBJ2-3
ASSFGLAGGTDTQY
>NA|18|TRBV28|TRBJ2-2
ASSFRLEGSGTAYTGEVF
>many|11|TRBV29-1|TRBJ1-1
SVGAAMNTEAF
>many|11|TRBV20-1|TRBJ1-4
SAHSVTNEKLF
>NA|12|TRBV20-1|TRBJ2-5
SARDRAGGETQY
>few|16|TRBV10-2|TRBJ2-7
ASSPTGGWAGGLDEQY
>many|16|TRBV6-5|TRBJ2-2
ASSYSLLLAGNTGELF
>few|12|TRBV20-1|TRBJ2-7
SAVGLAFSYEQY
>many|12|TRBV27|TRBJ2-7
ASRPLDSAYEQY
>many|14|TRBV5-5|TRBJ1-2
ASSFGGRRLPMGYT
>many|12|TRBV5-1|TRBJ2-5
ASSADWIQETQY
>many|9|TRBV29-1|TRBJ1-1
SGTGNTEAF
>few|13|TRBV14|TRBJ1-2
ASSQDIYGRYGYT
>few|14|TRBV20-1|TRBJ2-1
SAPRARGPSYNEQF
>many|12|TRBV27|TRBJ2-7
ASSSTGEVDEQY
>NA|12|TRBV20-1|TRBJ2-2
SAARGFRTGELF
>many|10|TRBV12-3/TRBV12-4|TRBJ2-7
ASRLAGGEQY
>many|13|TRBV5-1|TRBJ1-6
ASSLSGPAMSPLH
>many|12|TRBV27|TRBJ2-7
ASSLWGRVYEQY
>many|9|TRBV10-3|TRBJ2-5
ATTSGQTQY
>many|13|TRBV4-3|TRBJ2-3
ASSQVAGYTDTQY
>many|10|TRBV20-1|TRBJ1-2
SARDQGYGYT
>many|13|TRBV11-2|TRBJ2-2
ASSPGGHNTGELF
>NA|12|TRBV5-5|TRBJ2-7
ASSPTTYRYEQY
>many|11|TRBV5-1|TRBJ1-1
ASSSPMNTEAF
>many|10|TRBV7-2|TRBJ2-5
ASSLMRETQY
>NA|13|TRBV4-1|TRBJ2-7
ASSQQPWHADEQY
>many|12|TRBV20-1|TRBJ2-5
SARDRVGAETQY
>many|12|TRBV11-2|TRBJ2-5
ASSLLLGRETQY
>many|13|TRBV12-3/TRBV12-4|TRBJ2-3
ASQLGGSSTDTQY
>many|13|TRBV7-2|TRBJ2-7
ASSLRTSGSYEQY
>many|10|TRBV20-1|TRBJ2-5
SARRPQGTQY
>many|16|TRBV6-5|TRBJ2-2
ASSYPGASGSNTGELF
>many|12|TRBV19|TRBJ1-5
ASSQGTPRQPQH
>NA|14|TRBV11-2|TRBJ2-3
ASSLEGAASADTQY
>many|13|TRBV12-3/TRBV12-4|TRBJ2-7
ASSLRRSSSYEQY
>many|13|TRBV6-5|TRBJ2-2
ASSYGTSGTGELF
>many|13|TRBV27|TRBJ1-5
ASSLRQGARQPQH
>many|12|TRBV12-3/TRBV12-4|TRBJ2-7
ASSRTGTYDEQY
>many|14|TRBV7-8|TRBJ2-3
ASTGDSGRVVDTQY
>many|12|TRBV20-1|TRBJ2-1
SALTSETYNEQF
>many|14|TRBV5-1|TRBJ2-2
ASSSRQGVNTGELF
>NA|14|TRBV4-1|TRBJ2-5
ASSQVREGRQETQY
>few|12|TRBV30|TRBJ2-1
AWSSGRGYNEQF
>NA|11|TRBV29-1|TRBJ1-4
SVEDRANEILF